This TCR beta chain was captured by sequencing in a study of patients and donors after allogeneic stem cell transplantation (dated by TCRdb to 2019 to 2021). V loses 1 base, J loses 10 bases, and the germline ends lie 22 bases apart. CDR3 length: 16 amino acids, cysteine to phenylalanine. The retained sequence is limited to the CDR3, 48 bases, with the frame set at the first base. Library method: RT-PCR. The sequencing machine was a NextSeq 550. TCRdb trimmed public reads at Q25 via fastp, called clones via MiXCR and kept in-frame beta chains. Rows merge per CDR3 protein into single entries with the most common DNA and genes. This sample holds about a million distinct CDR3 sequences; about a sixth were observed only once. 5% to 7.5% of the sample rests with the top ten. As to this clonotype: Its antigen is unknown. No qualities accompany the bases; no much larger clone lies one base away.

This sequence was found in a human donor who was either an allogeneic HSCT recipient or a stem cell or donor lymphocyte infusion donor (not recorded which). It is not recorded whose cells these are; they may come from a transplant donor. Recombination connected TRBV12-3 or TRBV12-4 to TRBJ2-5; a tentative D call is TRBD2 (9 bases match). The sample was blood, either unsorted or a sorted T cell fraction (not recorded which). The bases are TGTGCCAGCAGTTTAGGTCCGGCAGGGGGCGGGGGGGGCCAGTACTTC. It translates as CASSLGPAGGGGGQYF.